The rows below give T cell receptor beta chains drawn from one sample of a study of T cell repertoires in cytomegalovirus infection. The antigens of these receptors remain unknown. From the reads, TCRdb called clonotypes with MiXCR, one entry per CDR3 protein. Seen here are some 800,000 distinct CDR3 sequences, almost 30% observed once, and the top ten hold about an eighth. The source material was cultured CD8+ T cells from PBMCs, sampled from culture after CMV antigen stimulation. The receptors come from a human donor in good health (CMV status not recorded). Some clones in this sample may be carry-over from other donors' samples. The CDR3 runs from the conserved cysteine through the conserved F or W. The D gene is left open where the match is weak. Clone sizes are given selectively: once, few, many, or a class where the clone is expanded.

CDR3 DNA	CDR3 protein	D gene	clone size	V gene	J gene
TGTGCCAGCAGCCCATCCCGGGGGCACGGCTACACCTTC	CASSPSRGHGYTF	-	-	TRBV7-9	TRBJ1-2
TGTGCCAGCAGTTTTAGGGGGAAAAGCAATCAGCCCCAGCATTTT	CASSFRGKSNQPQHF	-	few	TRBV27	TRBJ1-5
TGTGCCACCAGTGGGGAAGGATTCTACAATGAGCAGTTCTTC	CATSGEGFYNEQFF	-	many	TRBV24-1	TRBJ2-1
TGTGCCAGCAGCTTAGGGGGGACTTTCTACGAGCAGTACTTC	CASSLGGTFYEQYF	-	few	TRBV7-6	TRBJ2-7
TGTGCCAGCAGTTACTTGGATATTGGCTATGGCTACACCTTC	CASSYLDIGYGYTF	-	many	TRBV6-5	TRBJ1-2
TGCAGCGTTGAAGATACGGGCCGGGGAACAGATACGCAGTATTTT	CSVEDTGRGTDTQYF	-	-	TRBV29-1	TRBJ2-3
TGTGCCAGCAGGGGAATTCCTAGCACAGATACGCAGTATTTT	CASRGIPSTDTQYF	-	-	TRBV28	TRBJ2-3
TGTGCCAGCAGCCAGATAGCGGGGGGGCCGAGGGAGCAGTACTTC	CASSQIAGGPREQYF	TRBD2	-	TRBV4-2	TRBJ2-7
TGTGCCAGCAGCTTATTAAACCCTTCGAACACCGGGGAGCTGTTTTTT	CASSLLNPSNTGELFF	-	-	TRBV7-6	TRBJ2-2
TGTGCCAGCAGTTACTACGACAGTCAAAACCACGAGCAGTACTTC	CASSYYDSQNHEQYF	-	few	TRBV6-5	TRBJ2-7
TGCGCCAGCAGCCAAGAAATAGGCAGGGGGGTAAATGAGCAGTTCTTC	CASSQEIGRGVNEQFF	-	-	TRBV4-1	TRBJ2-1
TGTGCCAGCAGCTTCGGAACAGGGGTCCTCCACTTT	CASSFGTGVLHF	TRBD1	-	TRBV7-2	TRBJ1-6
TGTGCCAGCAGCTTAGAACAGGGGCTCTCCTACGAGCAGTACTTC	CASSLEQGLSYEQYF	TRBD1	few	TRBV7-6	TRBJ2-7
TGTGCCACCAGCAGCGAAGGGGAGGGGGCGCATCGGGAGACCCAGTACTTC	CATSSEGEGAHRETQYF	-	few	TRBV15	TRBJ2-5
TGTGCCAGCAGTGCTCCCTGGCCGGAGGACACTGAAGCTTTCTTT	CASSAPWPEDTEAFF	-	-	TRBV25-1	TRBJ1-1
TGTGCCAGCAGCTTAGCGGCGCGGGGGGGCCAAAATGAGCAGTTCTTC	CASSLAARGGQNEQFF	TRBD2	-	TRBV7-9	TRBJ2-1
TGTGCCAGCAGTTTAATGGGGAACACTGAAGCTTTCTTT	CASSLMGNTEAFF	-	many	TRBV7-3	TRBJ1-1
TGTGCCAGCAGCCATTCTAGCGGACTCCAAGAGACCCAGTACTTC	CASSHSSGLQETQYF	TRBD2	few	TRBV4-2	TRBJ2-5
TGTGCCAGCAGTTACTCGACGTCCAGGGGCTGGGAAGCTTTCTTT	CASSYSTSRGWEAFF	-	-	TRBV6-5	TRBJ1-1
TGTGCCAGCAGCGTAGGGGACAGAAATCAGCCCCAGCATTTT	CASSVGDRNQPQHF	TRBD1	-	TRBV9	TRBJ1-5
TGTGCCAGCAGCGTCGGGACAGGTCCGAACGCGAACACCGGGGAGCTGTTTTTT	CASSVGTGPNANTGELFF	TRBD1	-	TRBV9	TRBJ2-2
TGTGCCAGCAGCTCGTCCCAAACGAACACTGAAGCTTTCTTT	CASSSSQTNTEAFF	-	-	TRBV7-9	TRBJ1-1
TGTGCCAGCAGAGAGACAGCCCGCTCCTACGAGCAGTACTTC	CASRETARSYEQYF	-	-	TRBV2	TRBJ2-7
TGTGCCAGCAGCTCCTCTCGGGGGGCGGTTTCCGGGGAGCTGTTTTTT	CASSSSRGAVSGELFF	-	many	TRBV7-2	TRBJ2-2
TGTGCCAGCAGTGAATGGCAGAAGGCTTTCTTT	CASSEWQKAFF	-	few	TRBV25-1	TRBJ1-1
TGTGCCAGCAGCTTAGGAGGGGTTGGTAATTCACCCCTCCACTTT	CASSLGGVGNSPLHF	-	many	TRBV7-2	TRBJ1-6
TGTGCCAGCAGCTTAGACAGGGCTAGCACAGATACGCAGTATTTT	CASSLDRASTDTQYF	-	-	TRBV7-2	TRBJ2-3
TGCAGTGCTAAGGACAGTAGCTATGGCTACACCTTC	CSAKDSSYGYTF	-	few	TRBV20-1	TRBJ1-2
TGTGCCAGCAGCGTGGACGGGAGGGCCACTGAAGCTTTCTTT	CASSVDGRATEAFF	-	few	TRBV5-5	TRBJ1-1
TGCAGTGCTAGCCGTGCGGGGGCGGATGACGAGCAGTACTTC	CSASRAGADDEQYF	-	-	TRBV20-1	TRBJ2-7
TGTGCCAGCAGCCCAGAGGAGGGGCCTAGCTATGGCTACACCTTC	CASSPEEGPSYGYTF	-	few	TRBV7-6	TRBJ1-2
TGCGCCAGCAGCCATCCTCCGGGACAGGGATTGAATCAGCCCCAGCATTTT	CASSHPPGQGLNQPQHF	TRBD1	few	TRBV4-1	TRBJ1-5
TGCGCCAGCAGCCCTAAACCCGATGAGCAGTTCTTC	CASSPKPDEQFF	-	few	TRBV5-1	TRBJ2-1
TGTGCCAGCAGCTCCGGTGAGGTTCGCTATGGCTACACCTTC	CASSSGEVRYGYTF	-	-	TRBV12-3/TRBV12-4	TRBJ1-2
TGTGCCAGCAGCTTAGCCACGGGTGAAGCTTTCTTT	CASSLATGEAFF	-	-	TRBV7-6	TRBJ1-1
TGTGCCAGCAGCCAAGAGGTAGCGGGGGGCCCCTCCTACAATGAGCAGTTCTTC	CASSQEVAGGPSYNEQFF	TRBD2	-	TRBV14	TRBJ2-1
TGTGCCAGCAGTGACCAAAGAAACAGGAATTATGGCTACACCTTC	CASSDQRNRNYGYTF	-	-	TRBV25-1	TRBJ1-2
TGTGCCACCAGCAGAGATCAATTGACAGGGAACGAGCAGTACTTC	CATSRDQLTGNEQYF	TRBD1	few	TRBV15	TRBJ2-7
TGTGCCAGCAGTTCTCGCCGGGACACTAGCAATCAGCCCCAGCATTTT	CASSSRRDTSNQPQHF	-	-	TRBV2	TRBJ1-5